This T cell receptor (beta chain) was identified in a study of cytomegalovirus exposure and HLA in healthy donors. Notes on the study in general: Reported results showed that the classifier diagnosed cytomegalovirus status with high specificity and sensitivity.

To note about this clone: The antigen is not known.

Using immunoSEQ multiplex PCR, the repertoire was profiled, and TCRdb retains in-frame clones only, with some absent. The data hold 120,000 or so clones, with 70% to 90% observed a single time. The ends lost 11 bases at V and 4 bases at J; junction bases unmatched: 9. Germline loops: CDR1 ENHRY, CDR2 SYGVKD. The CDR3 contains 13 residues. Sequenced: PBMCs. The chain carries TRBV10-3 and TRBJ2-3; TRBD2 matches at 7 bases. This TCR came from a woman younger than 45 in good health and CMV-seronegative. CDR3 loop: CASSGGEADTQYF. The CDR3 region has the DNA TGTGCCTCGTCGGGGGGAGAGGCAGATACGCAGTATTTT.